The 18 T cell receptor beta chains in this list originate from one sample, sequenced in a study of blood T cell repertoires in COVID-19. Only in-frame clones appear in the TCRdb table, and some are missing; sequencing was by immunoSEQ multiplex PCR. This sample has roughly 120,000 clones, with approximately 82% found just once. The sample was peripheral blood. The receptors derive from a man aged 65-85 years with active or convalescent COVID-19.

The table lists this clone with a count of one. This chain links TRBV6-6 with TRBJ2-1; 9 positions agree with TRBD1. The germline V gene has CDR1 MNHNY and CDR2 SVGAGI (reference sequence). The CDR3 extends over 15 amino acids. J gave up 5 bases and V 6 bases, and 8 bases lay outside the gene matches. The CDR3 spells CASSRGTGRNNEQFF. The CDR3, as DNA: TGTGCCAGCAGCCGTGGGACAGGGAGGAACAATGAGCAGTTCTTC.

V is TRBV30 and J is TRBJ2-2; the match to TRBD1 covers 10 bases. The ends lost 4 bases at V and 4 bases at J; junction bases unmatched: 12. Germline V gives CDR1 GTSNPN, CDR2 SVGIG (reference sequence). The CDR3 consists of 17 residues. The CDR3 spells CAWTRFGTGDATGELFF. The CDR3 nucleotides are TGTGCCTGGACCCGCTTTGGGACAGGGGACGCCACCGGGGAGCTGTTTTTT.

This CDR3 reads CASSSSGIYNEQFF. In nucleotides, the CDR3 is TGCGCCAGCAGTTCTAGCGGGATCTACAATGAGCAGTTCTTC. The rearrangement uses TRBV5-1 and TRBJ2-1; TRBD2 matches at 9 bases. Germline V gene sequence: CDR1 SGHRS, CDR2 YFSETQ. The CDR3 runs to 14 residues. V was pared by 5 bases and J by 3 bases, with 3 bases of the junction left unmatched.

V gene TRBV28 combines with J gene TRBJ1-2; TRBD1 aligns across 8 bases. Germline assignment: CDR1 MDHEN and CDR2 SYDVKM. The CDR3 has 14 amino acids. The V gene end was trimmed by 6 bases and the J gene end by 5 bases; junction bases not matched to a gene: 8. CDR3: CASRRQGADYGYTF. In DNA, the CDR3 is TGTGCCAGCAGGCGTCAGGGGGCCGATTATGGCTACACCTTC.

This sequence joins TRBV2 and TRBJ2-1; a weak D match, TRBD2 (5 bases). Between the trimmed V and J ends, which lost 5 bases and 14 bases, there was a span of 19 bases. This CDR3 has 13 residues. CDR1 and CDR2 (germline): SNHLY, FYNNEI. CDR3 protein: CASSLIGEGEKFF. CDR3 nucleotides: TGTGCCAGCAGTTTGATCGGGGAAGGAGAGAAGTTCTTC.

DNA for the CDR3: TGTGCCAGCAGGCTGACCCCCGCGACTAGCGTATACAATGAGCAGTTCTTC. Encoded protein: CASRLTPATSVYNEQFF. The V gene is TRBV27, the J gene TRBJ2-1; 8 bases are a match to TRBD2. The ends lost 6 bases at V and 4 bases at J; junction bases unmatched: 14. The CDR3 is 17 residues long. CDR1 is MNHEY, CDR2 SMNVEV, per germline (reference sequence).

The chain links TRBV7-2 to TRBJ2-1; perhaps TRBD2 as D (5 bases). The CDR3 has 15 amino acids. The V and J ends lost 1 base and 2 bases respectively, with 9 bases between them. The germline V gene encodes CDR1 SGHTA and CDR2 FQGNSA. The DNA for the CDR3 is TGTGCCAGCAGCTTAGTAGCGACCACCTACAATGAGCAGTTCTTC. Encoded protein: CASSLVATTYNEQFF.

The CDR3, as DNA: TGTGCCAGCTCACCACCTTCGAGTTTTGTGAGCGCAGATACGCAGTATTTT. Its protein product is CASSPPSSFVSADTQYF. The rearrangement joins TRBV18 to TRBJ2-3; D is ambiguous. Per germline, CDR1 KGHSH and CDR2 LQKENI. The CDR3 has 17 amino acids. With 0 bases removed from V and 4 bases from J, the gap between germline ends came to 17 bases. The full variable domain, its missing parts supplied by reference TRBV18 and TRBJ2-3, is NAGVMQNPRHLVRRRGQEARLRCSPMKGHSHVYWYRQLPEEGLKFMVYLQKENIIDESGMPKERFSAEFPKEGPSILRIQQVVRGDSAAYFCASSPPSSFVSADTQYFGPGTRLTVL.

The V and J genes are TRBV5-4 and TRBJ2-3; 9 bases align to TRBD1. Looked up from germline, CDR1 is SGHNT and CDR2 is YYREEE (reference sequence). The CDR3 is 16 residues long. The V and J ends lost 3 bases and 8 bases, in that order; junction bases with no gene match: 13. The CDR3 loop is CASSSAGTGPISTQYF. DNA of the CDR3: TGTGCCAGCAGCTCGGCCGGGACAGGGCCCATAAGTACGCAGTATTTT.

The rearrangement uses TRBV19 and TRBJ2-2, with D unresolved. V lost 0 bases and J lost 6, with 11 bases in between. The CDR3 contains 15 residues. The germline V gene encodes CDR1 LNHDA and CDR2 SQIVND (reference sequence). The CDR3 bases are TGTGCCAGTAGTATAGATCGAGGCGTTGCCGGGGAGCTGTTTTTT. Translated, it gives CASSIDRGVAGELFF.

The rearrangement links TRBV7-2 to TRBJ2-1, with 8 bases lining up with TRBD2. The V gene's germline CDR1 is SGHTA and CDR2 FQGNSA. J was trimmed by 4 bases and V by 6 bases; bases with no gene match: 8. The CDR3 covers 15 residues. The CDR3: CASRLSGSGYNEQFF. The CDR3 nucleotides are TGTGCCAGCAGGTTGAGCGGGAGCGGGTACAATGAGCAGTTCTTC.

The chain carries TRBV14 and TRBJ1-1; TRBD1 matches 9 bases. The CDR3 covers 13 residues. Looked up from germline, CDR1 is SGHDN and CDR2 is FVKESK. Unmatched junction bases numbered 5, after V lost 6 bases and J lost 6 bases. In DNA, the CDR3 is TGTGCCAGCAGGGGACAGGGACTTCCTGAAGCTTTCTTT. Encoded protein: CASRGQGLPEAFF.

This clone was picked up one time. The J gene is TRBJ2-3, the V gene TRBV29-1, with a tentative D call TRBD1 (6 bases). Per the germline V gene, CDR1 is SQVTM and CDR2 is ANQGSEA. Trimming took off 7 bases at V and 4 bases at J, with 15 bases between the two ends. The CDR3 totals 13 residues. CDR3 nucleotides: TGCAGCGCCGACACTACAGGGTCAGATACGCAGTATTTT. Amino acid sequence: CSADTTGSDTQYF.

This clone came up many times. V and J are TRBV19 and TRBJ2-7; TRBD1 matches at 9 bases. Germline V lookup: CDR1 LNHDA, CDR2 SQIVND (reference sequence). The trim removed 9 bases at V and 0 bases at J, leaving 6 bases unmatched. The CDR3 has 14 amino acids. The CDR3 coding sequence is TGTGCCAGCACACGGGACAGGGCCTCCTACGAGCAGTACTTC. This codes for CASTRDRASYEQYF. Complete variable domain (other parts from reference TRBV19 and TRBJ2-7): DGGITQSPKYLFRKEGQNVTLSCEQNLNHDAMYWYRQDPGQGLRLIYYSQIVNDFQKGDIAEGYSVSREKKESFPLTVTSAQKNPTAFYLCASTRDRASYEQYFGPGTRLTVT.

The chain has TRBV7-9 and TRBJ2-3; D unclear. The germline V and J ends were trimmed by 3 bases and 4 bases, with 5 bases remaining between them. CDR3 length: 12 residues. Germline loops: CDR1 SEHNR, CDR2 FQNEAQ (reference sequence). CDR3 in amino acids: CASSLLADTQYF. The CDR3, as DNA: TGTGCCAGCAGCTTGTTAGCAGATACGCAGTATTTT.

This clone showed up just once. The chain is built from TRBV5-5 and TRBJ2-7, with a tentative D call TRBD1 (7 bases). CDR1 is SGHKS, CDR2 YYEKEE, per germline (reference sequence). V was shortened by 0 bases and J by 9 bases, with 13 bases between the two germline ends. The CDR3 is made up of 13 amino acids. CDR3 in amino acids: CASSLVGGGLQYF. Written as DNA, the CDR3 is TGTGCCAGCAGCTTGGTAGGAGGGGGCCTGCAGTACTTC.

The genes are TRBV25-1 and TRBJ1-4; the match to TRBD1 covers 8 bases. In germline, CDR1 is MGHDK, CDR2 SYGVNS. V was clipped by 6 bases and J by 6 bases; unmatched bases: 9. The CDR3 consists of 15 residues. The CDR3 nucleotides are TGTGCCAGCAGGGAGGCAGGGGGCATAGATGAAAAACTGTTTTTT. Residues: CASREAGGIDEKLFF. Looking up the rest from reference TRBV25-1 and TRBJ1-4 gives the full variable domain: EADIYQTPRYLVIGTGKKITLECSQTMGHDKMYWYQQDPGMELHLIHYSYGVNSTEKGDLSSESTVSRIRTEHFPLTLESARPSHTSQYLCASREAGGIDEKLFFGSGTQLSVL.

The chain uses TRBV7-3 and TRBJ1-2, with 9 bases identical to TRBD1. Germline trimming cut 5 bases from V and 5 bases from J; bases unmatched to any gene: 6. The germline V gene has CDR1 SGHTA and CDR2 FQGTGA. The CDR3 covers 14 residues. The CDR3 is CASSPTGGGYGYTF. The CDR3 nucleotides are TGTGCCAGCAGCCCAACAGGGGGCGGGTATGGCTACACCTTC.